Detailed here is one T cell receptor beta chain. As yet, its antigen is unknown. Investigators reverse transcribed all isolated RNA, so they sequenced expressed TCRB transcripts. TCRdb's copy holds only in-frame clones and misses some; the assay was immunoSEQ multiplex PCR. The data show around 290,000 clones, 7% to 9% seen once. The sample originates from a study of beta chain features in type 1 diabetes. Study details: What patients shared with healthy donors was a similar profile of age, gender and cell yields. General study findings and limits: Compared with healthy donors, patients appeared to share more similar naive, central memory and regulatory TCRB repertoires.

A CD45RO/CCR7/CD25/CD127/CD95/CD27 panel sorted naive, central memory, regulatory and stem cell-like memory CD4+ cells. Trimming left V 2 bases short and J 0 bases short, with 10 bases between. Germline CDR1 is SGHTA and CDR2 is FQGNSA. This CDR3 has 16 amino acids. The chain uses TRBV7-2 and TRBJ1-4; D is unresolved. The clonotype comes from a woman between 18 and 29 years old in good health. The sample comprised central memory CD4+ T cells from blood. The CDR3 loop reads CASSLTGRTTNEKLFF. In DNA form, the CDR3 reads TGTGCCAGCAGCTTAACCGGACGTACAACTAATGAAAAACTGTTTTTT.